These 18 T cell receptor beta chains were all obtained from the same sample, sequenced in a study of blood T cell repertoires in COVID-19 (dated by TCRdb to about 2020). The protocol used for the library was the immunoSEQ multiplex PCR assay. The table was pulled from immuneACCESS by TCRdb, which kept in-frame rearrangements only. Such tables lose some clones; where checked, under half of the loss comes from unresolved V genes, and the rest has no known cause. Present in this sample are 350,000 to 400,000 clones, around nine tenths of which were seen just once. The top ten constitute around 1.7% of the sample. Material: PBMCs or T cells enriched from blood (not recorded which). All receptors derive from a woman under 40 who had recovered from COVID-19.

This clone has just one count. This chain joins TRBV29-1 and TRBJ2-7; possibly TRBD2 for D (5 bases). V gave up 4 bases and J gave up 2 bases, with 9 bases separating them. The length of the CDR3 is 12 residues. Germline assignment: CDR1 SQVTM and CDR2 ANQGSEA. CDR3 DNA sequence: TGCAGCGTTGCCCATAGCGCCTACGAGCAGTACTTC. This encodes CSVAHSAYEQYF.

V usage is TRBV4-1 and J usage is TRBJ1-2; D is ambiguous. This CDR3 has 14 residues. Germline assignment: CDR1 MGHRA and CDR2 YSYEKL. Trimming took off 1 base at V and 2 bases at J, with 8 bases between the two ends. This CDR3 reads CASSQVGGNYGYTF. In nucleotides, the CDR3 is TGCGCCAGCAGCCAAGTTGGAGGGAACTATGGCTACACCTTC.

The gene calls are TRBV6-5 and TRBJ2-1; 9 nucleotides match TRBD1. Germline CDR1 is MNHEY and CDR2 is SVGAGI. This CDR3 is built from 15 residues. Trimming took 7 bases from V and 3 from J; bases not matched to a gene: 7. The CDR3 DNA is TGTGCCAGCAAGCTGCCGGGACAGGGCTACAATGAGCAGTTCTTC. This translates into CASKLPGQGYNEQFF.

V gene TRBV27 combines with J gene TRBJ1-5; maybe TRBD1 (5 bases). This CDR3 comprises 15 residues. CDR1 and CDR2 (germline): MNHEY, SMNVEV (reference sequence). Trimming pared 8 bases from V and 9 bases from J, leaving 23 bases between. The CDR3 DNA is TGTGCCAGCGCTTTCTCAGGGATCCAGGGAGGGCCCCAGCATTTT. Its protein product is CASAFSGIQGGPQHF.

This chain links TRBV2 with TRBJ2-3, with a tentative D call TRBD1 (5 bases). Germline V lookup: CDR1 SNHLY, CDR2 FYNNEI. This CDR3 contains 16 residues. Trimming took off 6 bases at V and 3 bases at J, with 19 bases between the two ends. The CDR3 loop is CASRERSQGRTDTQYF. CDR3 nucleotides: TGTGCCAGCAGGGAAAGGTCTCAGGGTAGGACAGATACGCAGTATTTT. The entire variable domain, with the rest obtained from reference TRBV2 and TRBJ2-3, is as follows: EPEVTQTPSHQVTQMGQEVILRCVPISNHLYFYWYRQILGQKVEFLVSFYNNEISEKSEIFDDQFSVERPDGSNFTLKIRSTKLEDSAMYFCASRERSQGRTDTQYFGPGTRLTVL.

The chain joins TRBV28 to TRBJ1-5, with 12 nucleotides matching TRBD1. This CDR3 is built from 18 residues. Germline V gives CDR1 MDHEN, CDR2 SYDVKM. V gave up 6 bases and J gave up 0 bases; unmatched junction bases: 9. CDR3 protein: CASSSGQGATYSNQPQHF. In DNA, the CDR3 is TGTGCCAGCAGCTCGGGACAGGGGGCCACCTATAGCAATCAGCCCCAGCATTTT.

This chain connects TRBV30 to TRBJ2-1; the match to TRBD1 covers 8 bases. This CDR3 comprises 14 residues. Germline CDR1 reads GTSNPN; CDR2 reads SVGIG (reference sequence). V shed 3 bases, J shed 2 bases, and the junction held 3 bases outside the gene matches. CDR3 sequence (DNA): TGTGCCTGGAGACAGGGGGTGGCCTACAATGAGCAGTTCTTC. It yields the protein CAWRQGVAYNEQFF.

The gene calls are TRBV9 and TRBJ2-7; tentatively, D is TRBD1 (5 bases). The length of the CDR3 is 17 residues. Between the trimmed V and J ends, which lost 0 bases and 7 bases, there was a span of 23 bases. Germline V gene lookup returns CDR1 SGDLS and CDR2 YYNGEE. CDR3 in DNA: TGTGCCAGCAGCGTAGGGGTATCGCAGGGTCCTTTCGGAGAGCAGTACTTC. Its translation is CASSVGVSQGPFGEQYF.

Points on this clone: Other DNA sequences of this sample code for an identical CDR3. The chain has TRBV4-1 and TRBJ2-7, with a possible D match to TRBD1 (6 bases). Germline CDR1 MGHRA, CDR2 YSYEKL. CDR3 length: 15 residues. Trimming cost V 3 bases and J 3 bases, with 15 bases left between them. This CDR3 reads CASSHSQGLVYEQYF. The CDR3 coding sequence is TGCGCCAGCAGCCATAGTCAGGGGTTAGTCTACGAGCAGTACTTC.

The CDR3 DNA reads as TGCGCCAGCAGCTTCGCCGGGAGAGGGAACACCGGGGAGCTGTTTTTT. As protein: CASSFAGRGNTGELFF. This rearrangement joins TRBV5-1 to TRBJ2-2; possible D gene TRBD2, 6 bases. V gave up 2 bases and J gave up 1 base, with 12 bases separating them. The CDR3 sequence is 16 residues long. The germline CDR1 and CDR2 sequences are SGHRS and YFSETQ.

The chain uses TRBV4-1 and TRBJ2-2; 10 bases match TRBD2. Per germline, CDR1 MGHRA and CDR2 YSYEKL. V gave up 0 bases and J gave up 6 bases; unmatched junction bases: 7. This CDR3 region has 17 residues. This CDR3 is CASSQDPGLASAGELFF. DNA of the CDR3: TGCGCCAGCAGCCAAGATCCGGGACTAGCGTCAGCCGGGGAGCTGTTTTTT.

The gene calls are TRBV3-1 (or the pseudogene TRBV3-2) and TRBJ1-1; 11 bases align to TRBD1. The CDR3 extends over 14 amino acids. Germline trimming cut 5 bases from V and 11 bases from J; bases unmatched to any gene: 10. In germline, CDR1 is LGHDT, CDR2 YNNKEL (reference sequence). CDR3: CASSSPGTGGKAFF. CDR3 DNA sequence: TGTGCCAGCAGCTCACCCGGGACAGGGGGGAAGGCTTTCTTT.

This clone was detected a few times. The chain is built from TRBV5-4 and TRBJ2-5; D unresolved. The CDR3 is made up of 15 amino acids. Deletions cut 5 bases from V and 2 bases from J, with 16 bases between. Germline V gene lookup returns CDR1 SGHNT and CDR2 YYREEE (reference sequence). The CDR3 DNA reads TGTGCCAGCAGGGTTGGGTGGGCAGCTCAAGAGACCCAGTACTTC. Translated, it gives CASRVGWAAQETQYF.

The CDR3 here is CSASRQLNQPQHF. The CDR3 region has the DNA TGCAGTGCTAGTAGACAGCTCAATCAGCCCCAGCATTTT. The chain joins TRBV20-1 to TRBJ1-5; possibly TRBD1 for D (5 bases). The CDR3 loop spans 13 amino acids. Trimming pared 3 bases from V and 3 bases from J, leaving 9 bases between. Germline CDR1 reads DFQATT; CDR2 reads SNEGSKA (reference sequence).

This sequence joins TRBV24-1 and TRBJ1-2, with D possibly TRBD1 on 5 matching bases. The germline V gene has CDR1 KGHDR and CDR2 SFDVKD. V lost 1 base and J lost 8, with 13 bases in between. The CDR3 consists of 14 residues. CDR3 region: CATSDFQGRGGYTF. The CDR3 DNA reads TGTGCCACCAGTGATTTCCAGGGAAGGGGCGGCTACACCTTC.

The chain links TRBV7-9 to TRBJ2-2; 8 positions match TRBD2. The V gene end was trimmed by 1 base and the J gene end by 5 bases; junction bases not matched to a gene: 12. Looked up from germline, CDR1 is SEHNR and CDR2 is FQNEAQ (reference sequence). This CDR3 has 18 amino acids. The CDR3 sequence is CASSLESAGVSGTGELFF. The CDR3 coding sequence is TGTGCCAGCAGCTTAGAATCAGCGGGAGTTTCAGGGACCGGGGAGCTGTTTTTT.

The V and J genes are TRBV27 and TRBJ2-7; the match to TRBD1 covers 7 bases. The CDR3 is 15 residues long. CDR1 and CDR2 (germline): MNHEY, SMNVEV (reference sequence). V shed 3 bases and J 3 bases; nucleotides not matched to a gene: 8. As DNA, the CDR3 is TGTGCCAGCAGTTTGAGCAGGGGGAGTGTCTACGAGCAGTACTTC. Translating it yields CASSLSRGSVYEQYF.

The chain carries TRBV27 and TRBJ2-4, with D possibly being TRBD2 (6 bases). Germline V gene lookup returns CDR1 MNHEY and CDR2 SMNVEV (reference sequence). V gave up 2 bases and J gave up 6 bases, with 17 bases separating them. This CDR3 region has 16 residues. In DNA, the CDR3 is TGTGCCAGCAGTTTAGAGGGCAGACTAGGCCTAAACATTCAGTACTTC. It yields the protein CASSLEGRLGLNIQYF.